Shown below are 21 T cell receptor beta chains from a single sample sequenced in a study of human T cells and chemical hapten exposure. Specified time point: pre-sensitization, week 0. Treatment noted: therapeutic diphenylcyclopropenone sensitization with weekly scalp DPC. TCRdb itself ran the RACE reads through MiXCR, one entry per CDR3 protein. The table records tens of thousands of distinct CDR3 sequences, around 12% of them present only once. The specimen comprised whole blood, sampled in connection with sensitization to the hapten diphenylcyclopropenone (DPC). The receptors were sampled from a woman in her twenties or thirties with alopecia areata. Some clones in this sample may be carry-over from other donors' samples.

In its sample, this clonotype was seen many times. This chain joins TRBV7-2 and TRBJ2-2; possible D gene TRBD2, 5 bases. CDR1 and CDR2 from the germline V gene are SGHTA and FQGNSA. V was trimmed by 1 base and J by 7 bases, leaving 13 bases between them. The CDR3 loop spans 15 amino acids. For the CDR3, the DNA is TGTGCCAGCAGCTTAGTCAGGAGCGGTGTCGGGGAGCTGTTTTTT. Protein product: CASSLVRSGVGELFF. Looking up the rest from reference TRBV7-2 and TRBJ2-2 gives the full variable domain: GAGVSQSPSNKVTEKGKDVELRCDPISGHTALYWYRQSLGQGLEFLIYFQGNSAPDKSGLPSDRFSAERTGGSVSTLTIQRTQQEDSAVYLCASSLVRSGVGELFFGEGSRLTVL.

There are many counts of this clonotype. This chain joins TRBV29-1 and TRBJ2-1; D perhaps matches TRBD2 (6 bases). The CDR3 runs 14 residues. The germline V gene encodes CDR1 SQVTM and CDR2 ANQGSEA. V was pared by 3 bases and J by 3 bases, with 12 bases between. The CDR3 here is CSVEPSEVYNEQFF. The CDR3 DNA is TGCAGCGTTGAGCCTAGCGAGGTCTACAATGAGCAGTTCTTC.

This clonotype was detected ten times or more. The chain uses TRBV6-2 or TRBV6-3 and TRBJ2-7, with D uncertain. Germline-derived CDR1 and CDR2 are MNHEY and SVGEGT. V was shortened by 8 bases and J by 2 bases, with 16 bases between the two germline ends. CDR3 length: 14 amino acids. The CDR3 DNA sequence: TGTGCCAGCCGTCGTCTCGACGGTACCTACGAGCAGTACTTC. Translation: CASRRLDGTYEQYF.

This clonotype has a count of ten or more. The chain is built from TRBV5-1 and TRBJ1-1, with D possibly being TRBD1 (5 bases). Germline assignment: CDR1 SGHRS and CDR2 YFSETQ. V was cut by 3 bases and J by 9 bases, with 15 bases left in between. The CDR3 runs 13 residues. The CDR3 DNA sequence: TGCGCCAGCAGCTGGGGCGGGATGGGACAAGCTTTCTTT. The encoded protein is CASSWGGMGQAFF.

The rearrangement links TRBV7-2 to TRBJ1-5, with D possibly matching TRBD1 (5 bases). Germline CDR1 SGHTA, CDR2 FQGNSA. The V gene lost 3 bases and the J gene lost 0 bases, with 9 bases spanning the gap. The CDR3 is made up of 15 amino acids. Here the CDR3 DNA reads TGTGCCAGCAGCTTGGGACCGGGTAGCAATCAGCCCCAGCATTTT. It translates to CASSLGPGSNQPQHF. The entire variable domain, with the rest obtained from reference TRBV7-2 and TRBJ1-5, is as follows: GAGVSQSPSNKVTEKGKDVELRCDPISGHTALYWYRQSLGQGLEFLIYFQGNSAPDKSGLPSDRFSAERTGGSVSTLTIQRTQQEDSAVYLCASSLGPGSNQPQHFGDGTRLSIL.

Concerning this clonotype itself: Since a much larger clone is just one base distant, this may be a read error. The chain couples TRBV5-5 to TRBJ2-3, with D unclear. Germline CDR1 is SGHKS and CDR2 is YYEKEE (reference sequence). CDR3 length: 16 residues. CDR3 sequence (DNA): TGTGCCAGCAGCAATGGATTAGTTAGAAACACAGATATGCAGTATTTT. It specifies CASSNGLVRNTDMQYF.

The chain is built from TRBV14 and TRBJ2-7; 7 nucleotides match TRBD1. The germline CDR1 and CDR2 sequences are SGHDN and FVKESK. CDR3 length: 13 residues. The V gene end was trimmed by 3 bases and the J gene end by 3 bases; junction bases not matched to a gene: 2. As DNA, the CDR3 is TGTGCCAGCAGCCAGAGACAGGGCTACGAGCAGTACTTC. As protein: CASSQRQGYEQYF. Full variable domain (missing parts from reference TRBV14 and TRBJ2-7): EAGVTQFPSHSVIEKGQTVTLRCDPISGHDNLYWYRRVMGKEIKFLLHFVKESKQDESGMPNNRFLAERTGGTYSTLKVQPAELEDSGVYFCASSQRQGYEQYFGPGTRLTVT.

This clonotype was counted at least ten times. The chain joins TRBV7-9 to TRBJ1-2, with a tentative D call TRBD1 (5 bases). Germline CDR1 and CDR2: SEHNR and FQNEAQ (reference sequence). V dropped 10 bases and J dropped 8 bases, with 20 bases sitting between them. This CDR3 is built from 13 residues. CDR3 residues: CATRYGAEYGYTF. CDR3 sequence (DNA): TGTGCCACCCGATATGGGGCAGAATACGGCTACACCTTC.

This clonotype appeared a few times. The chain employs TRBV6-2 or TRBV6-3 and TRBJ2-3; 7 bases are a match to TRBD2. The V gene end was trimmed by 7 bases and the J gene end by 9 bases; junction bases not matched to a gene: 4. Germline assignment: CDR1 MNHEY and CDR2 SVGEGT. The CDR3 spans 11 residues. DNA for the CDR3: TGTGCCAGCACCCTGGGACTAACGCAGTATTTT. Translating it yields CASTLGLTQYF.

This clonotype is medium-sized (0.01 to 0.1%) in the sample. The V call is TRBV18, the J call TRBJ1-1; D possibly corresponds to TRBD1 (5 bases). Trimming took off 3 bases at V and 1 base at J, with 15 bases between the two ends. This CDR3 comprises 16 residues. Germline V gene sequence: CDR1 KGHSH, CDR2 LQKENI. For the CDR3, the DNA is TGTGCCAGCTCACCGGGACGGTCCCCAAAGAACACTGAAGCTTTCTTT. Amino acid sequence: CASSPGRSPKNTEAFF.

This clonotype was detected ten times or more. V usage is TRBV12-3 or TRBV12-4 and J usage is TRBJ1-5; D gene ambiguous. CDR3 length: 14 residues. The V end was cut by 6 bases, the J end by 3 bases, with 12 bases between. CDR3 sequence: CASSLQYFNQPQHF. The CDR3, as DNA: TGTGCCAGCAGCTTACAGTATTTCAATCAGCCCCAGCATTTT.

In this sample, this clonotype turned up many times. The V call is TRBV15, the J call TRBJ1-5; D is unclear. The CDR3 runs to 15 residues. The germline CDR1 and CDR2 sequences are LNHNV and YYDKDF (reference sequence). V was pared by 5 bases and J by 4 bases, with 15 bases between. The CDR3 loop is CATSPASGSNQPQHF. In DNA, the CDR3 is TGTGCCACCAGCCCCGCCAGTGGATCTAATCAGCCCCAGCATTTT.

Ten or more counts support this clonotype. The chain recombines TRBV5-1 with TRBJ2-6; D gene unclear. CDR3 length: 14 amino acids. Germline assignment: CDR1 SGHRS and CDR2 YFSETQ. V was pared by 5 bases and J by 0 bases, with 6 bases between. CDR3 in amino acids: CASRTVSGANVLTF. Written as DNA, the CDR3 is TGCGCCAGCAGAACAGTCTCTGGGGCCAACGTCCTGACTTTC.

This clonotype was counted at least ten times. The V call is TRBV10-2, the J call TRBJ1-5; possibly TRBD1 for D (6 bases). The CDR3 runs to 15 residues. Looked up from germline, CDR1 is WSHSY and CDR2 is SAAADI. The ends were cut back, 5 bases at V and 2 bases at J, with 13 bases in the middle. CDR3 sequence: CASSTTGKGNQPQHF. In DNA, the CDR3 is TGCGCCAGCAGTACCACAGGGAAAGGCAATCAGCCCCAGCATTTT.

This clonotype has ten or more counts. The DNA for the CDR3 is TGTGCCAGCAGTTACCGTGAACTCCCAAGGGCGGATACGCAGTATTTT. Protein product: CASSYRELPRADTQYF. The chain uses TRBV6-2 or TRBV6-3 and TRBJ2-3; D is undetermined. The V end was cut by 2 bases, the J end by 6 bases, with 18 bases between. This CDR3 has 16 residues. Per germline, CDR1 MNHEY and CDR2 SVGEGT.

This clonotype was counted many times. The CDR3 bases are TGTGCCACCGGACTAACCCAAGAGACCCAGTACTTC. This encodes CATGLTQETQYF. The chain has TRBV6-6 and TRBJ2-5; a possible D gene is TRBD2 (6 bases). V was clipped by 10 bases and J by 1 base, with 10 bases between them. The germline V gene encodes CDR1 MNHNY and CDR2 SVGAGI (reference sequence). The CDR3 has 12 amino acids.

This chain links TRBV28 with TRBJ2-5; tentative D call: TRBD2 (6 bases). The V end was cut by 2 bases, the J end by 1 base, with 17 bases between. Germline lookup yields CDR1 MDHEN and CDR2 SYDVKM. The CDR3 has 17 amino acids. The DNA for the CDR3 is TGTGCCAGCAGTTTACTCTCGGGAGCAGCCGCCCAAGAGACCCAGTACTTC. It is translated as CASSLLSGAAAQETQYF.

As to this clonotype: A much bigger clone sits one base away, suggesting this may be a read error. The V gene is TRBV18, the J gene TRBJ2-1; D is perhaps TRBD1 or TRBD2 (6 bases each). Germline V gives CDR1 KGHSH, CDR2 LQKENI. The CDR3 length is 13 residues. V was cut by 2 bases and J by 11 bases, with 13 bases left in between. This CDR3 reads CASSPNREDQQFF. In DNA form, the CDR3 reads TGTGCCAGCTCACCAAACAGGGAGGATCAGCAGTTCTTC.

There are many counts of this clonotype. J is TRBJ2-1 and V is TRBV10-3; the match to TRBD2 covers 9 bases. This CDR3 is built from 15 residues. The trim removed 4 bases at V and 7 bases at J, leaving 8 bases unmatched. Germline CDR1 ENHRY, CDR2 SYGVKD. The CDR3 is CAISGLAGEGNEQFF. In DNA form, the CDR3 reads TGTGCCATCAGTGGTTTAGCGGGAGAGGGTAATGAGCAGTTCTTC.

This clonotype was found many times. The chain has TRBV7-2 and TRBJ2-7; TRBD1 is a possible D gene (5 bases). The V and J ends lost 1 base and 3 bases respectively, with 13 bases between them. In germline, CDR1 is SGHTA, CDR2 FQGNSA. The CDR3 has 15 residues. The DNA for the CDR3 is TGTGCCAGCAGCTTAGGGACGCTAAGGGGCTACGAGCAGTACTTC. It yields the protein CASSLGTLRGYEQYF.

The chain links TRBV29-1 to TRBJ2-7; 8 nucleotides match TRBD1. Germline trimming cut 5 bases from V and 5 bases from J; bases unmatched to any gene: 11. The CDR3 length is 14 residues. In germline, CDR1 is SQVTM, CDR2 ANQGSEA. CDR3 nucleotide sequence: TGCAGCGTTCTTATTGGACAGGGCCTTGACGAGCAGTACTTC. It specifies CSVLIGQGLDEQYF.